This entry describes one T cell receptor beta chain. This CDR3 spans 18 amino acids. The trim removed 4 bases at V and 4 bases at J, leaving 14 bases unmatched. CDR1 and CDR2 from the germline V gene are SGHRS and YFSETQ. This sample was included in a study of blood T cell repertoires in COVID-19. Data came from immunoSEQ multiplex PCR; TCRdb stores just in-frame clones and leaves some out. The table includes 200,000 to 250,000 clones, approximately 83% detected once. The receptor was isolated from a woman aged 30 to 39 who had recovered from COVID-19. The gene calls are TRBV5-1 and TRBJ2-1; 10 bases fit TRBD2. Sample: peripheral blood. The CDR3 loop reads CASSPGGDTSGEYNEQFF. For the CDR3, the DNA is TGCGCCAGCAGCCCAGGGGGGGATACTAGCGGGGAGTACAATGAGCAGTTCTTC. Full variable domain (remainder filled in from reference TRBV5-1 and TRBJ2-1): KAGVTQTPRYLIKTRGQQVTLSCSPISGHRSVSWYQQTPGQGLQFLFEYFSETQRNKGNFPGRFSGRQFSNSRSEMNVSTLELGDSALYLCASSPGGDTSGEYNEQFFGPGTRLTVL.